This TCR beta chain was captured by sequencing in a study of blood T cell repertoires in COVID-19. The V gene lost 4 bases and the J gene lost 4 bases, with 14 bases spanning the gap. The germline gives CDR1 SGDLS, CDR2 YYNGEE. The CDR3 extends over 15 amino acids. Method: immunoSEQ multiplex PCR; TCRdb's copy keeps in-frame clones and lacks some. The sample includes around 300,000 clones, approximately 89% seen only once; the top ten take around 2%. This clonotype was obtained from a woman under 40 with COVID-19, enrolled during active disease. This chain links TRBV9 with TRBJ1-4, with D maybe TRBD1 (6 bases). Input material: peripheral blood. The CDR3 coding sequence is TGTGCCAGCAGCCCCCGGGAAGGGGGTAATGAAAAACTGTTTTTT. Translated: CASSPREGGNEKLFF.